The rows below give T cell receptor beta chains drawn from one sample of a study of blood T cell repertoires in COVID-19. Method: immunoSEQ multiplex PCR; TCRdb's copy keeps in-frame clones and lacks some. Counted here are about 120,000 clones, more than 75% occurring once; the ten biggest clones make up 3% to 5%. The sample was peripheral blood. These receptors were obtained from a man aged 55 to 69 with acute or convalescent COVID-19. CDR3s include the opening cysteine and the closing phenylalanine or tryptophan. D genes are given only for firm matches. A clone size is listed for some rows: how often the clone was seen (once, few, many), or a class if it is expanded.

cdr3_length: 15
j_call: TRBJ2-7
v_call: TRBV10-3
d_call: TRBD1
clone_size: .
cdr3_aa: CAISGTGASSYEQYF
cdr3_nt: TGTGCCATCAGTGGGACAGGGGCGAGCTCCTACGAGCAGTACTTC

cdr3_length: 17
j_call: TRBJ2-7
v_call: TRBV3-1/TRBV3-2
d_call: .
clone_size: .
cdr3_aa: CASSQSLRRAAPYEQYF
cdr3_nt: TGTGCCAGCAGCCAATCTCTCAGGCGGGCCGCTCCCTACGAGCAGTACTTC

cdr3_length: 15
j_call: TRBJ1-6
v_call: TRBV27
d_call: TRBD1
clone_size: .
cdr3_aa: CASSFSTGLNSPLHF
cdr3_nt: TGTGCCAGCAGTTTCTCGACAGGGCTCAATTCACCCCTCCACTTT

cdr3_length: 14
j_call: TRBJ2-5
v_call: TRBV28
d_call: .
clone_size: .
cdr3_aa: CASSFLGRQETQYF
cdr3_nt: TGTGCCAGCAGTTTCTTGGGGCGGCAGGAGACCCAGTACTTC

cdr3_length: 17
j_call: TRBJ2-4
v_call: TRBV27
d_call: TRBD2
clone_size: few
cdr3_aa: CASSLGLAGGAENIQYF
cdr3_nt: TGTGCCAGCAGTTTAGGGCTAGCGGGAGGAGCTGAAAACATTCAGTACTTC

cdr3_length: 14
j_call: TRBJ2-7
v_call: TRBV10-3
d_call: TRBD1
clone_size: .
cdr3_aa: CAISESTGEFEQYF
cdr3_nt: TGTGCCATCAGTGAGTCGACAGGGGAGTTCGAGCAGTACTTC

cdr3_length: 13
j_call: TRBJ1-1
v_call: TRBV10-3
d_call: TRBD1
clone_size: once
cdr3_aa: CAITSDRGTEAFF
cdr3_nt: TGTGCCATCACTTCGGACAGGGGGACTGAAGCTTTCTTT

cdr3_length: 13
j_call: TRBJ1-6
v_call: TRBV14
d_call: TRBD1
clone_size: .
cdr3_aa: CASTGQGDSPLHF
cdr3_nt: TGTGCCAGCACCGGACAGGGGGATTCACCCCTCCACTTT

cdr3_length: 14
j_call: TRBJ2-5
v_call: TRBV29-1
d_call: TRBD2
clone_size: .
cdr3_aa: CSVGGTSATETQYF
cdr3_nt: TGCAGCGTTGGGGGGACTAGCGCCACCGAGACCCAGTACTTC

cdr3_length: 12
j_call: TRBJ1-2
v_call: TRBV7-2
d_call: .
clone_size: .
cdr3_aa: CASSLVGAHPHF
cdr3_nt: TGTGCCAGCAGCTTAGTTGGGGCTCACCCGCACTTC

cdr3_length: 15
j_call: TRBJ1-3
v_call: TRBV19
d_call: .
clone_size: once
cdr3_aa: CASSPRREAGNTIYF
cdr3_nt: TGTGCCAGTAGCCCGAGGAGGGAGGCCGGAAACACCATATATTTT

cdr3_length: 12
j_call: TRBJ1-1
v_call: TRBV2
d_call: .
clone_size: .
cdr3_aa: CASSGLYTEAFF
cdr3_nt: TGTGCCAGCAGTGGTCTGTACACTGAAGCTTTCTTT

cdr3_length: 16
j_call: TRBJ2-1
v_call: TRBV6-2/TRBV6-3
d_call: TRBD2
clone_size: .
cdr3_aa: CASSKPGTSGGNEQFF
cdr3_nt: TGTGCCAGCAGTAAACCCGGGACTAGCGGGGGGAATGAGCAGTTCTTC

cdr3_length: 15
j_call: TRBJ2-3
v_call: TRBV7-2
d_call: .
clone_size: .
cdr3_aa: CASSLAGASTDTQYF
cdr3_nt: TGTGCCAGCAGCTTAGCGGGAGCTAGCACAGATACGCAGTATTTT

cdr3_length: 12
j_call: TRBJ2-7
v_call: TRBV28
d_call: .
clone_size: .
cdr3_aa: CASSSRVYEQYF
cdr3_nt: TGTGCCAGCAGCTCGAGGGTATACGAGCAGTACTTC

cdr3_length: 15
j_call: TRBJ2-1
v_call: TRBV5-3
d_call: TRBD2
clone_size: few
cdr3_aa: CARSLGEGPNNEQFF
cdr3_nt: TGTGCCAGAAGCTTGGGGGAGGGCCCCAACAATGAGCAGTTCTTC

cdr3_length: 14
j_call: TRBJ2-1
v_call: TRBV24-1
d_call: TRBD2
clone_size: .
cdr3_aa: CATSASGRYNEQFF
cdr3_nt: TGTGCCACCAGTGCTAGCGGGAGATACAATGAGCAGTTCTTC

cdr3_length: 15
j_call: TRBJ1-1
v_call: TRBV7-2
d_call: .
clone_size: .
cdr3_aa: CASSLSPGRWTEAFF
cdr3_nt: TGTGCCAGCAGCTTATCGCCAGGGAGGTGGACTGAAGCTTTCTTT